Included here is one TCR beta chain sequence, with context. Antigen unknown. The CDR3 sequence is 14 residues long. Per the germline V gene, CDR1 is SGHVS and CDR2 is FQNEAQ. Germline trimming cut 5 bases from V and 5 bases from J; bases unmatched to any gene: 6. The data were taken from a study of T cell responses to AZD1222 COVID-19 vaccine. Study-level findings and limits: Nearly half of spike-specific TCRs reportedly target unmutated variant regions. Two doses of AZD1222 preceded a rise in Spike-specific TCR breadth and depth.

TCRdb's copy holds only in-frame clones and misses some; the assay was immunoSEQ multiplex PCR. The sample holds over 120,000 clones, around 92% seen once. The sequence derives from an adult in good health. The rearrangement links TRBV7-8 to TRBJ2-5, with TRBD1 matching 9 bases. The sample in question was peripheral blood, obtained on day 0 of AZD1222 vaccination. This CDR3 reads CASSVRDRDETQYF. CDR3 bases: TGTGCCAGCAGCGTCCGGGACAGGGATGAGACCCAGTACTTC.